This is a list of T cell receptor beta chains from one sample in a study of neurological immune-mediated disorders. TCRdb ran MiXCR on the 5' RACE reads and lists one entry per CDR3 protein. Of 93,000 or so distinct CDR3 sequences listed, 10% to 11% were seen once; the top ten hold approximately 3.4%. Sequencing used PBMCs. The origin of the receptors is a female donor with HTLV-1-associated myelopathy (HAM/TSP). The CDR3 runs from the conserved cysteine through the conserved F or W. The D gene is left open where the match is weak. The size of a clone is reported for some rows only, either as once, few or many, or as a class for expanded clones.

CDR3 length	V gene	J gene	D gene	clone size	CDR3 protein	CDR3 DNA
14	TRBV4-1	TRBJ2-1	NA	many	CASSRLRDSTEQFF	TGCGCCAGCAGCCGCCTTCGAGACTCCACCGAGCAGTTCTTC
15	TRBV10-1	TRBJ2-3	NA	many	CASSDSSRSRDTQYF	TGCGCCAGCAGCGATTCTAGTAGGAGCAGAGATACGCAGTATTTT
15	TRBV5-1	TRBJ2-2	TRBD2	many	CASSLGLAGAGELFF	TGCGCCAGCAGCCTAGGACTAGCGGGGGCCGGGGAGCTGTTTTTT
15	TRBV5-1	TRBJ2-3	TRBD2	many	CASSFGGGAEDTQYF	TGCGCCAGCAGCTTTGGCGGGGGGGCTGAAGATACGCAGTATTTT
14	TRBV12-3/TRBV12-4	TRBJ1-5	TRBD1	many	CASSQDRSNQPQHF	TGTGCCAGCAGTCAGGACAGGAGCAATCAGCCCCAGCATTTT
13	TRBV5-6	TRBJ2-5	NA	NA	CASSPGSGPTQYF	TGTGCCAGCAGCCCTGGTTCGGGTCCGACCCAGTACTTC
13	TRBV20-1	TRBJ1-2	TRBD1	many	CGGPGQGTYGYTF	TGCGGGGGACCGGGACAGGGGACCTATGGCTACACCTTC
12	TRBV2	TRBJ2-3	NA	many	CASSRETDTQYF	TGTGCCAGCAGCAGGGAAACAGATACGCAGTATTTT
13	TRBV3-1	TRBJ1-1	NA	NA	CASSQYIYTEAFF	TGTGCCAGCAGCCAGTACATTTACACTGAAGCTTTCTTT
11	TRBV10-3	TRBJ1-1	NA	many	CAIMRNTEAFF	TGTGCCATCATGCGAAACACTGAAGCTTTCTTT
12	TRBV7-2	TRBJ1-1	NA	NA	CASSLTTVVAFF	TGTGCCAGCAGCTTGACCACGGTGGTAGCTTTCTTT
16	TRBV7-2	TRBJ2-7	TRBD2	NA	CASSLGSGGPSYEQYF	TGTGCCAGCAGCTTAGGTAGCGGGGGGCCCTCCTACGAGCAGTACTTC
12	TRBV5-1	TRBJ2-7	NA	many	CASSISGYEQYF	TGCGCCAGCAGCATATCAGGGTACGAGCAGTACTTC
12	TRBV20-1	TRBJ2-3	TRBD1	NA	CSAGQGTDTQYF	TGCAGTGCCGGACAGGGAACAGATACGCAGTATTTT
16	TRBV6-1	TRBJ2-3	NA	NA	CASSEAGYTRTDTQYF	TGTGCCAGCAGTGAGGCGGGTTACACTAGAACAGATACGCAGTATTTT
14	TRBV5-1	TRBJ2-3	NA	many	CASSAGPRGDTQYF	TGCGCCAGCAGCGCCGGCCCACGCGGGGATACGCAGTATTTT
14	TRBV20-1	TRBJ1-5	NA	many	CSASRSYSNQPQHF	TGCAGTGCTAGCAGGTCCTATAGCAATCAGCCCCAGCATTTT
15	TRBV7-9	TRBJ2-5	NA	many	CASSLKGGLQETQYF	TGTGCCAGCAGCTTAAAGGGGGGTCTTCAAGAGACCCAGTACTTC
15	TRBV7-2	TRBJ2-5	TRBD2	NA	CANSLAGGNQETQYF	TGTGCCAACAGCTTAGCGGGGGGGAATCAAGAGACCCAGTACTTC
16	TRBV29-1	TRBJ2-3	TRBD2	many	CSVEGGGRPSTDTQYF	TGCAGCGTTGAAGGCGGGGGACGGCCTAGCACAGATACGCAGTATTTT
14	TRBV20-1	TRBJ2-1	TRBD1	many	CSASRDRGYNEQFF	TGCAGTGCTTCCCGGGACAGGGGATACAATGAGCAGTTCTTC
17	TRBV20-1	TRBJ2-1	NA	many	CSARAPDLGSSYNEQFF	TGCAGTGCTAGAGCCCCGGATCTGGGGAGCTCCTACAATGAGCAGTTCTTC
14	TRBV12-3/TRBV12-4	TRBJ2-5	NA	few	CASSSTAGGETQYF	TGTGCCAGCAGTTCAACAGCGGGCGGGGAGACCCAGTACTTC
16	TRBV20-1	TRBJ2-1	NA	many	CSAESGGGQSYNEQFF	TGCAGTGCGGAAAGTGGCGGGGGCCAATCCTACAATGAGCAGTTCTTC
15	TRBV12-3/TRBV12-4	TRBJ1-1	TRBD1	many	CASSPRDRGWVRAFF	TGTGCCAGCAGCCCTAGGGACAGGGGGTGGGTGAGGGCTTTCTTT
16	TRBV2	TRBJ2-5	TRBD2	many	CASKDRTSGGSETQYF	TGTGCCAGCAAAGACCGGACTAGCGGGGGATCAGAGACCCAGTACTTC
14	TRBV6-5	TRBJ1-1	NA	many	CASSFGHPNTEAFF	TGTGCCAGCAGTTTCGGACACCCGAACACTGAAGCTTTCTTT
14	TRBV10-3	TRBJ2-2	TRBD1	many	CAITRDSTTGELFF	TGTGCCATCACCCGGGACAGTACGACCGGGGAGCTGTTTTTT
13	TRBV5-1	TRBJ1-2	TRBD1	many	CASSLGQGDGYTF	TGCGCCAGCAGCTTGGGACAGGGCGATGGCTACACCTTC
12	TRBV10-2	TRBJ1-6	TRBD1	many	CATYDRAQPLHF	TGCGCCACCTATGACAGGGCACAACCCCTCCACTTT
14	TRBV5-1	TRBJ2-7	NA	many	CASSPQGSSYEQYF	TGCGCCAGCAGCCCACAGGGTTCATCCTACGAGCAGTACTTC
12	TRBV28	TRBJ2-2	NA	many	CASRRSSGELFF	TGTGCCAGCAGACGATCCAGCGGGGAGCTGTTTTTT
14	TRBV5-6	TRBJ2-3	TRBD2	few	CASSWGLARDTQYF	TGTGCCAGCAGCTGGGGACTAGCTAGAGATACGCAGTATTTT
13	TRBV12-3/TRBV12-4	TRBJ1-2	NA	many	CASSTGSYYGYTF	TGTGCCAGCAGTACAGGGAGTTACTATGGCTACACCTTC
13	TRBV20-1	TRBJ2-7	NA	many	CSARATGRSEQYF	TGCAGTGCTAGAGCCACTGGGAGGAGCGAGCAGTACTTC
13	TRBV10-3	TRBJ2-5	NA	many	CAISGNVGETQYF	TGTGCCATCAGTGGTAATGTGGGGGAGACCCAGTACTTC
14	TRBV18	TRBJ2-7	TRBD1	many	CASSGQGQKYEQYF	TGTGCCAGCTCAGGACAGGGACAGAAATACGAGCAGTACTTC
18	TRBV5-1	TRBJ2-1	TRBD2	many	CASSKLAGGSSSYNEQFF	TGCGCCAGCAGCAAACTAGCGGGGGGCTCGAGCTCCTACAATGAGCAGTTCTTC
16	TRBV4-2	TRBJ2-7	TRBD2	many	CASSQLTSGGAYEQYF	TGTGCCAGCAGCCAACTGACTAGCGGGGGGGCCTACGAGCAGTACTTC
14	TRBV5-1	TRBJ2-5	NA	many	CASSLPAPQETQYF	TGCGCCAGCAGCTTGCCGGCGCCCCAAGAGACCCAGTACTTC
13	TRBV12-3/TRBV12-4	TRBJ1-2	TRBD1	many	CASSSGQGRGYTF	TGTGCCAGCAGTTCAGGACAGGGTCGGGGATACACCTTC
14	TRBV20-1	TRBJ2-5	NA	many	CSASRRVGQETQYF	TGCAGTGCTAGTAGGCGGGTCGGCCAAGAGACCCAGTACTTC
13	TRBV7-9	TRBJ2-7	NA	NA	CASSLGLFYEQYF	TGTGCCAGCAGCTTAGGACTTTTCTACGAGCAGTACTTC
14	TRBV20-1	TRBJ2-5	NA	many	CSAPSWGPRETQYF	TGCAGTGCTCCTAGCTGGGGGCCACGGGAGACCCAGTACTTC
12	TRBV12-3/TRBV12-4	TRBJ1-1	NA	many	CASSLERRAAFF	TGTGCCAGCAGTTTAGAAAGACGGGCAGCTTTCTTT
15	TRBV20-1	TRBJ2-5	NA	many	CSAESHHIIQETQYF	TGCAGTGCTGAGAGCCATCATATTATACAAGAGACCCAGTACTTC
15	TRBV10-1	TRBJ1-1	TRBD1	many	CASRPEQGMNTEAFF	TGCGCCAGCAGACCTGAACAGGGGATGAACACTGAAGCTTTCTTT
15	TRBV10-3	TRBJ1-1	NA	many	CAISHWGGGNTEAFF	TGTGCCATCAGCCACTGGGGAGGGGGTAACACTGAAGCTTTCTTT
17	TRBV5-1	TRBJ2-7	NA	many	CASSREALGVPYYEQYF	TGCGCCAGCAGCCGTGAAGCTTTAGGGGTTCCCTACTACGAGCAGTACTTC
16	TRBV5-1	TRBJ2-6	TRBD1	many	CASSFNRGSGANVLTF	TGCGCCAGCAGCTTTAACAGGGGTTCTGGGGCCAACGTCCTGACTTTC
14	TRBV28	TRBJ2-2	NA	many	CASSYQSNTGELFF	TGTGCCAGCAGTTACCAGTCGAACACCGGGGAGCTGTTTTTT
15	TRBV7-3	TRBJ1-6	NA	many	CASSLSNRPGSPLHF	TGTGCCAGCAGCTTATCAAACCGCCCCGGTTCACCCCTCCACTTT
15	TRBV10-1	TRBJ2-1	NA	many	CASSEVVGGYNEQFF	TGCGCCAGCAGTGAGGTTGTCGGAGGGTACAATGAGCAGTTCTTC
13	TRBV20-1	TRBJ2-3	NA	many	CSARLAGTDTQYF	TGCAGTGCTCGATTGGCGGGGACAGATACGCAGTATTTT